The T cell receptor (beta chain) described here comes from a study of tumor-infiltrating lymphocytes in primary liver carcinoma. Whole-study context: Patients were men and women aged 30 to 69 years.

Whole-study findings and limits: Without sorting, CD4+ versus CD8+ T cell repertoires were not compared.

Germline CDR1 is LGHNA and CDR2 is YSLEER. The V end was cut by 3 bases, the J end by 8 bases, with 14 bases between. This CDR3 is built from 14 residues. As regards this clonotype: Its antigen is unidentified.

Germline DNA was also extracted, and blood RNA derived from unsorted whole blood. The investigators made TCR beta cDNA from around 540 ng total RNA, using a constant-region primer. Three nested multiplex PCR rounds of slightly modified ARM-PCR generated TCR beta libraries. The two initial PCR rounds, about 9 cycles each, used TRBV1-TRBV30 forward and C-beta reverse primers. Via MiXCR, TCRdb re-called the multiplex PCR reads, giving one row per CDR3 protein. This table holds 300,000 to 350,000 distinct CDR3 sequences, more than 55% found once. The chain has TRBV4-3 and TRBJ2-1; D possibly uses TRBD1 or TRBD2 (5 bases each). The sequencing sample was made of peripheral blood. The receptor was derived from a woman aged 25 to 45 with primary liver carcinoma and hepatitis B virus infection. The CDR3 spells CASSQLTERDEQFF. The CDR3 coding sequence is TGCGCCAGCAGCCAGTTGACAGAGAGGGATGAGCAGTTCTTC.